One and the same sample provided the 17 T cell receptor beta chains below, sequenced in a study of T cells in Graves' hyperthyroidism and ophthalmopathy (dated by TCRdb to the late 2010s). The protocol used for the library was multiplex PCR. Instrument used: Illumina HiSeq 2000. Amplification of TCR beta CDR3 regions was carried out from RNA transcripts. The first round of RT-PCR for the TCR CDR3 was performed with the HTBI primer set and the Qiagen OneStep RT-PCR kit. TCRdb redid the processing of the public reads, applying fastp at Q25 and MiXCR, and retained in-frame beta chains. For every CDR3 protein sequence, its rows merge into one entry that carries the most common genes and DNA. Across this sample there are over 400,000 distinct CDR3 sequences, with 20% to 25% seen only once. Less than 65% of the sample belongs to the ten largest clones. The sequenced material came from blood. The receptors stem from a woman between 70 and 85 years old with Graves' ophthalmopathy.

On this clonotype: A much larger clone differs from this one at a single base, so this may be a read error. The chain joins TRBV7-2 to TRBJ2-7, with 11 bases fitting TRBD2. This CDR3 is 14 amino acids long. Looked up from germline, CDR1 is SGHTA and CDR2 is FQGNSA. For the CDR3, the DNA is TGTGCCAGCACCCCGACTAGCGGGACCTACAAGCAGTACTTC. Translated, it gives CASTPTSGTYKQYF.

The sample holds one count of this clonotype. This chain links TRBV4-1 with TRBJ1-4; a weak D match, TRBD1 (5 bases). CDR1 is MGHRA, CDR2 YSYEKL, per germline. V gave up 1 base and J gave up 4 bases, with 10 bases separating them. The CDR3 is 15 residues long. The CDR3, as DNA: TGCGCCAGCAGCCAAGTTCGAGGGGTTAATGAAAAACTGTTTTTT. Translation: CASSQVRGVNEKLFF.

This clonotype appeared a few times. The CDR3 region has the DNA TGTGCCACCAGCAGAGATTCCCCGGGAGAGACCCAGTACTTC. It is translated as CATSRDSPGETQYF. The chain couples TRBV15 to TRBJ2-5, with D unresolved. The V gene lost 0 bases and the J gene lost 4 bases, with 9 bases spanning the gap. Germline loops: CDR1 LNHNV, CDR2 YYDKDF (reference sequence). This CDR3 region has 14 residues.

This chain joins TRBV5-1 and TRBJ2-7, with 11 bases matching TRBD2. The CDR3 loop spans 15 amino acids. The trim removed 3 bases at V and 9 bases at J, leaving 11 bases unmatched. In germline, CDR1 is SGHRS, CDR2 YFSETQ. The CDR3 coding sequence is TGCGCCAGCAGCTCAGGCTCACTAGCGGGAGAAATGCAGTACTTC. It codes for CASSSGSLAGEMQYF.

The rearrangement joins TRBV12-3 or TRBV12-4 to TRBJ1-4; TRBD1 might be the D (6 bases). Trimming left V 4 bases short and J 5 bases short, with 17 bases between. The CDR3 contains 16 residues. As DNA, the CDR3 is TGTGCCAGCAGTTCACGGGGGGGGGGGCGGAATGAAAAACTGTTTTTT. Its translation: CASSSRGGGRNEKLFF.

The V gene is TRBV20-1, the J gene TRBJ2-7; 8 bases are a match to TRBD2. The CDR3 length is 14 residues. The trim removed 3 bases at V and 4 bases at J, leaving 8 bases unmatched. CDR1 is DFQATT and CDR2 is SNEGSKA in the germline V gene (reference sequence). CDR3 region: CSASLTSGKYEQYF. For the CDR3, the DNA is TGCAGTGCTAGTCTAACTAGCGGAAAGTACGAGCAGTACTTC.

Comments on this clonotype: The junction and the germline gene differ at one end; a read error may be behind it. The V gene is TRBV12-3 or TRBV12-4, the J gene TRBJ2-7, with D unresolved. The CDR3 covers 15 residues. The CDR3 reads CAGSFSIGPTGEQYF. The CDR3 DNA is TGTGCCGGCAGTTTTTCCATAGGGCCGACTGGTGAGCAGTACTTC.

The J gene is TRBJ2-1, the V gene TRBV24-1; D is tentatively TRBD1 or TRBD2 (6 bases each). V lost 3 bases and J 13 bases, leaving 15 bases between the germline ends. Germline CDR1 reads KGHDR; CDR2 reads SFDVKD. CDR3 length: 13 amino acids. CDR3 nucleotide sequence: TGTGCCACCAGTGATCTCGCTAAGGGGGGCCAGTTCTTC. Protein sequence: CATSDLAKGGQFF.

This clonotype has more than one count but fewer than ten. This chain links TRBV10-3 with TRBJ1-2, with a weak D call TRBD1 (6 bases). Germline lookup yields CDR1 ENHRY and CDR2 SYGVKD. Deletions cut 5 bases from V and 5 bases from J, with 18 bases between. The CDR3 totals 15 residues. CDR3 sequence: CAISSDRLEGYGYTF. For the CDR3, the DNA is TGTGCCATCAGTTCTGACAGGCTTGAGGGGTATGGCTACACCTTC.

This clonotype has at least ten counts. The chain carries TRBV28 and TRBJ1-5, with 8 bases aligning to TRBD1. With V trimmed by 8 bases and J by 1 base, 7 bases remained unmatched. This CDR3 contains 15 residues. Germline V gene sequence: CDR1 MDHEN, CDR2 SYDVKM. CDR3 sequence (DNA): TGTGCCAGCGGAAGACAGGGGAGGAGCAATCAGCCCCAGCATTTT. Its translation: CASGRQGRSNQPQHF.

There are a few counts of this clonotype. The CDR3 loop reads CAIEDGLQNIQYF. The CDR3 region has the DNA TGCGCCATAGAGGACGGGTTACAAAACATTCAGTACTTC. The V and J genes are TRBV10-2 and TRBJ2-4, with D unresolved. V gave up 10 bases and J gave up 5 bases, with 15 bases separating them. Germline V gives CDR1 WSHSY, CDR2 SAAADI. The CDR3 runs to 13 residues.

The chain has TRBV18 and TRBJ2-4; perhaps TRBD1 as D (6 bases). Germline V lookup: CDR1 KGHSH, CDR2 LQKENI. With 3 bases removed from V and 9 bases from J, the gap between germline ends came to 12 bases. The length of the CDR3 is 13 residues. CDR3: CASSPDSLSIQYF. In DNA form, the CDR3 reads TGTGCCAGCTCACCGGACAGTTTAAGCATTCAGTACTTC.

The chain is built from TRBV6-2 or TRBV6-3 and TRBJ2-3; D is uncertain. CDR3 length equals 12 residues. Germline CDR1 and CDR2: MNHEY and SVGEGT. Trimming took off 2 bases at V and 4 bases at J, with 4 bases between the two ends. The CDR3 spells CASSYEADTQYF. The CDR3 bases are TGTGCCAGCAGTTACGAGGCAGATACGCAGTATTTT.

The chain couples TRBV19 to TRBJ2-5, with 9 bases that match TRBD1. With V trimmed by 4 bases and J by 2 bases, 5 bases remained unmatched. Per germline, CDR1 LNHDA and CDR2 SQIVND (reference sequence). The CDR3 length is 15 residues. This chain's CDR3 is CASSTTGGDQETQYF. The CDR3 coding sequence is TGTGCCAGTAGTACGACAGGGGGAGATCAAGAGACCCAGTACTTC.

This clonotype was found many times. The genes are TRBV28 and TRBJ2-2; D gene uncertain. Deletions cut 1 base from V and 8 bases from J, with 11 bases between. The CDR3 sequence is 14 residues long. Germline CDR1 and CDR2: MDHEN and SYDVKM. The CDR3 here is CASSLYLKPGELFF. CDR3 coding DNA: TGTGCCAGCAGTTTATATCTAAAACCAGGGGAGCTGTTTTTT.

This clonotype was found many times. V is TRBV28 and J is TRBJ2-3; 11 nucleotides agree with TRBD2. Germline loops: CDR1 MDHEN, CDR2 SYDVKM. The CDR3 spans 16 residues. The ends lost 3 bases at V and 6 bases at J; junction bases unmatched: 8. CDR3: CASSFPVAGGMDTQYF. In nucleotides, the CDR3 is TGTGCCAGCAGTTTTCCCGTAGCGGGAGGGATGGATACGCAGTATTTT.

The CDR3 protein is CASSLSSGNRWRTDTQYF. DNA for the CDR3: TGTGCCAGCAGCTTGTCTAGCGGGAACAGGTGGCGCACAGATACGCAGTATTTT. This chain links TRBV7-2 with TRBJ2-3; 9 bases map to TRBD2. CDR1 SGHTA and CDR2 FQGNSA come from the germline V gene. This CDR3 has 18 residues. Unmatched junction bases numbered 11, after V lost 3 bases and J lost 1 base.